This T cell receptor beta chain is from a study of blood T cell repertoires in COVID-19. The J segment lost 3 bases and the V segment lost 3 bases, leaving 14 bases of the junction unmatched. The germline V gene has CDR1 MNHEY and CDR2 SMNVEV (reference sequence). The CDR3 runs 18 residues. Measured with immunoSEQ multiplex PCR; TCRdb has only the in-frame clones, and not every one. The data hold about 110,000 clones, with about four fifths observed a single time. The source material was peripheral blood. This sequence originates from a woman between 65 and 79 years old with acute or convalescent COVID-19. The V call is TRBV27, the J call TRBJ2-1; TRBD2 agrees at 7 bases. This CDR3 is CASSFYRGSPPHYNEQFF. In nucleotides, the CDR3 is TGTGCCAGCAGTTTCTACCGCGGGAGTCCCCCCCACTACAATGAGCAGTTCTTC.